This entry lists 21 T cell receptor beta chains sequenced from one sample in a study of CD4 and CD8 cells across lung adenocarcinoma regions. TCRdb passed the PCR reads through MiXCR, listing each CDR3 protein once. The sample lists under 14,000 distinct CDR3 sequences; roughly 50% were seen once. The sample was CD4+ T cells from the center of a lung tumor. The receptors here all came from a male donor with lung adenocarcinoma. The CD4 and CD8 labels of this study may be unreliable.

The chain carries TRBV6-5 and TRBJ2-4; TRBD2 matches at 15 bases. The J call may be wrong; the DNA end is better matched by TRBJ2-3. This CDR3 region has 19 residues. Per germline, CDR1 MNHEY and CDR2 SVGAGI. CDR3 nucleotides: TGTGCCAGCAGTTCCACCGGACTAGCGGGGGGGCGACCCAAAAATACGCAGTATTTT. Translating gives CASSSTGLAGGRPKNTQYF.

The chain employs TRBV20-1 and TRBJ2-3; 7 nucleotides align to TRBD2. The CDR3 runs 14 residues. Germline V lookup: CDR1 DFQATT, CDR2 SNEGSKA (reference sequence). The trim removed 6 bases at V and 1 base at J, leaving 7 bases unmatched. CDR3: CSARFGGGTDTQYF. The CDR3 nucleotides are TGCAGTGCCCGGTTTGGGGGGGGCACAGATACGCAGTATTTT.

V and J are TRBV6-1 and TRBJ2-1; 9 bases match TRBD2. Unmatched junction bases numbered 11, after V lost 6 bases and J lost 5 bases. The CDR3 has 16 amino acids. CDR1 and CDR2 from the germline V gene are MNHNS and SASEGT. In DNA form, the CDR3 reads TGTGCCAGCAGACCTGGGGCTTTAGCGGGAGACAATGAGCAGTTCTTC. Protein product: CASRPGALAGDNEQFF.

The table lists this clonotype with many counts. The chain employs TRBV6-1 and TRBJ2-3; D is uncertain. The CDR3 has 11 residues. Germline values: CDR1 MNHNS, CDR2 SASEGT. V lost 8 bases to trimming and J lost 6 bases, with 9 bases between them. CDR3 sequence reads: CASSWADTQYF. CDR3 sequence (DNA): TGTGCCAGCTCGTGGGCGGATACGCAGTATTTT.

This clonotype was found once. The V and J genes are TRBV6-1 and TRBJ2-3; TRBD2 matches at 7 bases. The J call may be mistaken, given a closer DNA end match to TRBJ2-5. The germline V gene encodes CDR1 MNHNS and CDR2 SASEGT. The CDR3 has 14 amino acids. CDR3 residues: CASSEGSGGETQYF. Written as DNA, the CDR3 is TGTGCCAGCAGTGAGGGCTCCGGGGGGGAGACCCAGTACTTC.

V gene TRBV6-1 combines with J gene TRBJ2-1, with 8 bases fitting TRBD1. The tail of the sequence fits TRBJ2-5 better, so the J call may be wrong. Germline V gene lookup returns CDR1 MNHNS and CDR2 SASEGT. The CDR3 runs to 16 residues. CDR3 in DNA: TGTGCCAGCAGTCCACATGGGACAGGAGGAGGGGAGACCCAGTACTTC. Translating it yields CASSPHGTGGGETQYF.

V is TRBV10-3 and J is TRBJ2-3, with D maybe TRBD2 (6 bases). CDR1 is ENHRY and CDR2 is SYGVKD in the germline V gene. This CDR3 is built from 15 residues. With 3 bases removed from V and 12 bases from J, the gap between germline ends came to 22 bases. The CDR3 protein is CAISDRTTHTDIQYF. Here the CDR3 DNA reads TGTGCCATCAGTGACAGGACTACCCACACAGACATTCAGTATTTT.

The chain couples TRBV10-2 to TRBJ2-6, with 7 bases aligning to TRBD1. J gave up 2 bases and V 6 bases, and 7 bases lay outside the gene matches. This CDR3 is built from 16 residues. Germline assignment: CDR1 WSHSY and CDR2 SAAADI. The CDR3 spells CASSPAQGAGANVLTF. The CDR3 DNA reads as TGCGCCAGCAGCCCCGCGCAGGGGGCTGGGGCCAACGTCCTGACTTTC.

Only a few counts were recorded for this clonotype. The V and J genes are TRBV24-1 and TRBJ2-1; 8 nucleotides line up with TRBD2. CDR1 and CDR2 (germline): KGHDR, SFDVKD. This CDR3 has 15 residues. V was clipped by 1 base and J by 8 bases; unmatched bases: 6. In DNA, the CDR3 is TGTGCCACCAGTGATTTCAGCCGGGGGGGGGATGAGCAGTTCTTC. It specifies CATSDFSRGGDEQFF.

This sequence joins TRBV18 and TRBJ1-4, with 7 bases identical to TRBD1. V gave up 2 bases and J gave up 8 bases; unmatched junction bases: 5. The CDR3 covers 14 residues. Germline CDR1 reads KGHSH; CDR2 reads LQKENI. CDR3: CASSPGQVGEKLFF. The CDR3 bases are TGTGCCAGCTCACCAGGACAGGTTGGGGAAAAACTGTTTTTT. Variable domain in full (rest from reference TRBV18 and TRBJ1-4): NAGVMQNPRHLVRRRGQEARLRCSPMKGHSHVYWYRQLPEEGLKFMVYLQKENIIDESGMPKERFSAEFPKEGPSILRIQQVVRGDSAAYFCASSPGQVGEKLFFGSGTQLSVL.

This chain connects TRBV20-1 to TRBJ2-1, with 8 bases fitting TRBD2. This CDR3 has 13 residues. V lost 7 bases, J lost 10 bases, and 12 bases stayed unmatched. Germline lookup yields CDR1 DFQATT and CDR2 SNEGSKA (reference sequence). The CDR3 nucleotides are TGCAGTGGACGGAGCGGGAGTAGATGGGAGCAGTTCTTC. It specifies CSGRSGSRWEQFF.

The chain has TRBV6-1 and TRBJ2-5; the D gene is possibly TRBD2 (5 bases). TRBJ2-6 explains the end of the DNA better; the J call may be wrong. The germline V gene has CDR1 MNHNS and CDR2 SASEGT. CDR3 length: 12 amino acids. The CDR3 reads CASSALLETLTF. The CDR3 DNA reads as TGTGCCAGCAGTGCGCTACTAGAGACCCTGACTTTC.

The rearrangement joins TRBV10-2 to TRBJ2-3; D tentatively fits TRBD1 or TRBD2 (5 bases each). V was cut by 5 bases and J by 2 bases, with 14 bases left in between. Germline-derived CDR1 and CDR2 are WSHSY and SAAADI. This CDR3 has 15 residues. The CDR3, as DNA: TGCGCCAGCAGTACGACGGGACGGTACACAGATACGCAGTATTTT. Amino acid sequence: CASSTTGRYTDTQYF.

V gene TRBV6-1 combines with J gene TRBJ2-3; the D is unclear. The CDR3 has 14 amino acids. Trimming stripped 1 base from V and 2 bases from J, with 7 bases between. The germline gives CDR1 MNHNS, CDR2 SASEGT. For the CDR3, the DNA is TGTGCCAGCAGTGAAGGGGCTTTCACAGATACGCAGTATTTT. Its translation is CASSEGAFTDTQYF.

This chain joins TRBV6-1 and TRBJ2-5; D unresolved. The DNA end favors TRBJ2-1, so the J call may be wrong. Germline CDR1 and CDR2: MNHNS and SASEGT. The CDR3 runs 13 residues. CDR3 loop: CASSPDPYNEQFF. The CDR3, as DNA: TGTGCCAGCAGTCCGGATCCGTACAATGAGCAGTTCTTC.

The V and J genes are TRBV6-1 and TRBJ2-5; possibly TRBD1 for D (5 bases). The germline V gene has CDR1 MNHNS and CDR2 SASEGT. Trimming removed 3 bases from V and 8 bases from J, with 13 bases in between. This CDR3 region has 13 residues. CDR3 in DNA: TGTGCCAGCAGTGACAGGGATCAAAACACCCAGTACTTC. It yields the protein CASSDRDQNTQYF.

The chain carries TRBV11-3 and TRBJ2-3, with TRBD2 matching over 11 bases. The CDR3 consists of 17 residues. With 5 bases clipped from V and 4 bases from J, the junction kept 11 bases outside the gene matches. CDR1 SGHNT and CDR2 YENEEA come from the germline V gene. The CDR3 nucleotides are TGTGCCAGCAGCACCAGCCGCCTAGCGGGAGGTGCAGATACGCAGTATTTT. Protein: CASSTSRLAGGADTQYF.

By share of the sample, this clonotype is medium-sized. The rearrangement links TRBV7-2 to TRBJ2-1; a weak D match, TRBD2 (6 bases). The J call may be mistaken, given a closer DNA end match to TRBJ2-7. The germline CDR1 and CDR2 sequences are SGHTA and FQGNSA. There are 15 residues in the CDR3. CDR3 in DNA: TGTGCCAGCATTGGAGGGCCAGGGTGGTCCTACGAGCAGTACTTC. Its translation is CASIGGPGWSYEQYF.

The CDR3 region is CASSYLWSVDTQYF. The CDR3 DNA follows: TGTGCCAGCAGTTACTTGTGGTCGGTAGATACGCAGTATTTT. This sequence joins TRBV6-5 and TRBJ2-3; D remains unclear. This CDR3 spans 14 amino acids. Germline V CDR1 and CDR2: MNHEY, SVGAGI. V gave up 1 base and J gave up 5 bases, with 10 bases separating them.

The chain links TRBV7-2 to TRBJ2-4; 7 bases are shared with TRBD2. The germline V gene encodes CDR1 SGHTA and CDR2 FQGNSA. CDR3 length: 14 amino acids. The CDR3 sequence is CAGSGAGGLDTQYF. In DNA, the CDR3 is TGTGCGGGCAGCGGGGCCGGCGGCCTAGACACCCAGTACTTC.

By proportion, this clonotype is medium-sized (0.01 to 0.1%). The rearrangement joins TRBV27 to TRBJ1-2; a weak D match, TRBD1 (5 bases). Germline CDR1 is MNHEY and CDR2 is SMNVEV (reference sequence). Trimming left V 6 bases short and J 4 bases short, with 21 bases between. The CDR3 length is 16 residues. The DNA of the CDR3 is TGTGCCAGCAGCTCCCGGGACGGCTCAGGCGGCTATGGCTACACCTTC. This codes for CASSSRDGSGGYGYTF.